What follows are 19 T cell receptor beta chains derived from one specimen sequenced in a study of T cells in Graves' hyperthyroidism and ophthalmopathy. From RNA transcripts, TCR beta CDR3 regions were amplified. HTBI primers were employed in a first-round RT-PCR of the TCR CDR3. One entry per CDR3 protein, called by TCRdb with MiXCR from the multiplex PCR reads. The sample includes 300,000 to 400,000 distinct CDR3 sequences, approximately 15% of them seen just once. The sequenced material came from blood. The receptors were gathered from a woman under 40 with Graves' ophthalmopathy.

This clonotype was seen many times. The chain combines TRBV11-2 with TRBJ2-3; possible D gene TRBD2, 6 bases. The V and J ends lost 1 base and 0 bases respectively, with 11 bases between them. This CDR3 contains 16 residues. In germline, CDR1 is SGHAT, CDR2 FQNNGV. This CDR3 reads CASSLVVGSSTDTQYF. CDR3 DNA: TGTGCCAGCAGCTTAGTTGTCGGGAGTAGCACAGATACGCAGTATTTT.

This clonotype came up many times. The V call is TRBV10-2, the J call TRBJ2-4; no clear D gene. V was cut by 3 bases and J by 0 bases, with 12 bases left in between. Looked up from germline, CDR1 is WSHSY and CDR2 is SAAADI. The CDR3 loop spans 16 amino acids. The CDR3 nucleotides read TGCGCCAGCAGTGACTGGCAGACCTTAGCCAAAAACATTCAGTACTTC. Protein: CASSDWQTLAKNIQYF.

The J gene is TRBJ2-1, the V gene TRBV9, with D uncertain. V lost 7 bases to trimming and J lost 3 bases, with 11 bases between them. This CDR3 comprises 13 residues. Germline V gene data show CDR1 as SGDLS and CDR2 as YYNGEE. DNA for the CDR3: TGTGCCAGCGGGGTGGGGTTCTACAATGAGCAGTTCTTC. Its protein is CASGVGFYNEQFF.

Only a few counts were recorded for this clonotype. An end of the junction does not agree with germline; a read error may underlie this. V gene TRBV11-3 combines with J gene TRBJ2-5; D remains unclear. The CDR3 sequence is 14 residues long. Per germline, CDR1 SGHNT and CDR2 YENEEA. The CDR3 DNA reads as TGTGCCAGCAGCTTAGATGGGCAGAAGGAGACCCGGTACTTC. Its protein product is CASSLDGQKETRYF. Using reference TRBV11-3 and TRBJ2-5 for the parts outside the CDR3, the full variable domain is EAGVVQSPRYKIIEKKQPVAFWCNPISGHNTLYWYLQNLGQGPELLIRYENEEAVDDSQLPKDRFSAERLKGVDSTLKIQPAELGDSAVYLCASSLDGQKETRYFGPGTRLLVL.

The table lists this clonotype with many counts. V gene TRBV11-1 combines with J gene TRBJ1-6; D remains ambiguous. The CDR3 spans 16 residues. Per the germline V gene, CDR1 is SGHAT and CDR2 is FQDESV (reference sequence). Trimming removed 0 bases from V and 8 bases from J, with 14 bases in between. Written as DNA, the CDR3 is TGTGCCAGCAGCTTAGCGAGCGCAGATAGAGATTCACCCCTCCACTTT. Protein sequence: CASSLASADRDSPLHF.

Notes on this clonotype: This sequence may be a read error, since a much larger clone differs from it by one base. The rearrangement joins TRBV28 to TRBJ1-1; the D is unclear. Trimming removed 6 bases from V and 2 bases from J, with 13 bases in between. Germline CDR1 is MDHEN and CDR2 is SYDVKM. CDR3 length equals 14 residues. The CDR3 here is CASRTWASNTEAFF. CDR3 nucleotide sequence: TGTGCCAGCAGAACATGGGCATCCAACACTGAAGCTTTCTTT.

There are many counts of this clonotype. This chain joins TRBV2 and TRBJ1-4, with 8 positions matching TRBD1. Trimming at V came to 5 bases and at J to 5 bases, leaving 7 bases not matched to a gene. The CDR3 is 15 residues long. CDR1 is SNHLY and CDR2 is FYNNEI in the germline V gene. Written as DNA, the CDR3 is TGTGCCAGCAGTAGGGACAGGAAGGTGAATGAAAAACTGTTTTTT. Its protein is CASSRDRKVNEKLFF.

With regard to this clonotype: This clone may be a read error of a much larger clone one base away. J is TRBJ1-5 and V is TRBV20-1, with TRBD1 matching over 8 bases. V gave up 6 bases and J gave up 7 bases; unmatched junction bases: 17. Germline lookup yields CDR1 DFQATT and CDR2 SNEGSKA (reference sequence). This CDR3 comprises 16 residues. The CDR3 protein is CSATPIGTGIKQPQHF. As DNA, the CDR3 is TGCAGTGCAACACCTATCGGGACAGGAATCAAACAGCCCCAGCATTTT.

This clonotype was seen many times. The chain links TRBV20-1 to TRBJ2-1; TRBD1 might be the D (9 bases). Germline CDR1 DFQATT, CDR2 SNEGSKA (reference sequence). The CDR3 consists of 18 residues. Trimming took off 5 bases at V and 0 bases at J, with 23 bases between the two ends. The CDR3 coding sequence is TGCAGTGCTTCCGGGGGGGGGGGGGACAGGGACTCCTACAATGAGCAGTTCTTC. It translates to CSASGGGGDRDSYNEQFF.

The V gene is TRBV27, the J gene TRBJ1-1; 9 bases are a match to TRBD1. There are 13 residues in the CDR3. Looked up from germline, CDR1 is MNHEY and CDR2 is SMNVEV (reference sequence). The junction had 13 bases not matched to a gene; V was cut back by 8 bases and J by 12 bases. CDR3 protein: CASSQGPGQGPFF. CDR3 DNA sequence: TGTGCCAGCTCTCAGGGCCCGGGACAGGGACCTTTCTTT.

There are many counts of this clonotype. This chain connects TRBV27 to TRBJ1-2; weak D call: TRBD1 (5 bases). The CDR3 has 13 amino acids. The V and J ends lost 8 bases and 2 bases respectively, with 12 bases between them. CDR1 and CDR2 from the germline V gene are MNHEY and SMNVEV (reference sequence). The CDR3 region is CASALGQNYGYTF. The DNA for the CDR3 is TGTGCCAGCGCCTTGGGGCAGAACTATGGCTACACCTTC.

At least ten counts were recorded for this clonotype. The chain links TRBV29-1 to TRBJ1-1, with a possible D match to TRBD1 (5 bases). Germline V CDR1 and CDR2: SQVTM, ANQGSEA. V was clipped by 5 bases and J by 11 bases, with 12 bases between them. CDR3 length equals 10 residues. The CDR3 DNA reads TGCAGCGTTCAGGGACCGGAGGCTTTCTTT. Protein: CSVQGPEAFF.

This clonotype was seen only a few times. The chain recombines TRBV7-3 with TRBJ2-5; TRBD1 is a possible D gene (5 bases). The CDR3 is made up of 14 amino acids. CDR1 and CDR2 from the germline V gene are SGHTA and FQGTGA. V gave up 0 bases and J gave up 3 bases, with 8 bases separating them. CDR3 coding DNA: TGTGCCAGCAGCTTAACGGGCAGGGAAGAGACCCAGTACTTC. It codes for CASSLTGREETQYF. Combining the CDR3 with reference TRBV7-3 and TRBJ2-5 gives the whole variable domain GAGVSQTPSNKVTEKGKYVELRCDPISGHTALYWYRQSLGQGPEFLIYFQGTGAADDSGLPNDRFFAVRPEGSVSTLKIQRTERGDSAVYLCASSLTGREETQYFGPGTRLLVL.

This clonotype was detected ten times or more. The rearrangement links TRBV7-9 to TRBJ1-3, with a possible D match to TRBD1 (5 bases). Trimming removed 5 bases at V and 3 bases at J, with 11 bases between. This CDR3 is 14 amino acids long. The germline V gene has CDR1 SEHNR and CDR2 FQNEAQ (reference sequence). This CDR3 is CASSHGTGGNTIYF. The CDR3 region has the DNA TGTGCCAGCAGCCACGGGACCGGTGGAAACACCATATATTTT. Full variable domain (outside the CDR3, taken from reference TRBV7-9 and TRBJ1-3): DTGVSQNPRHKITKRGQNVTFRCDPISEHNRLYWYRQTLGQGPEFLTYFQNEAQLEKSRLLSDRFSAERPKGSFSTLEIQRTEQGDSAMYLCASSHGTGGNTIYFGEGSWLTVV.

In the case of this clonotype: Given a much more abundant clone one base away, this may be a read error. The V gene is TRBV20-1, the J gene TRBJ2-5; D possibly corresponds to TRBD2 (5 bases). V gave up 4 bases and J gave up 2 bases, with 8 bases separating them. The CDR3 spans 12 residues. CDR1 and CDR2 from the germline V gene are DFQATT and SNEGSKA (reference sequence). CDR3 sequence: CSATERQETQYF. The CDR3 DNA is TGCAGTGCTACGGAGCGGCAAGAGACCCAGTACTTC.

This clonotype was recorded at least ten times. The V call is TRBV6-1, the J call TRBJ1-6; maybe TRBD1 (6 bases). The V end was cut by 7 bases, the J end by 6 bases, with 10 bases between. Per germline, CDR1 MNHNS and CDR2 SASEGT. This CDR3 region has 13 residues. CDR3 coding DNA: TGTGCCAGCAACAGGGCCTTTAATTCACCCCTCCACTTT. Its protein is CASNRAFNSPLHF.

The V call is TRBV7-9, the J call TRBJ1-4, with 7 nucleotides matching TRBD1. Germline trimming cut 6 bases from V and 4 bases from J; bases unmatched to any gene: 14. The V gene's germline CDR1 is SEHNR and CDR2 FQNEAQ (reference sequence). The CDR3 runs to 17 residues. The CDR3 nucleotides read TGTGCCAGCAGTCAAGGGACAGACAGAGCAATTAATGAAAAACTGTTTTTT. This gives the protein CASSQGTDRAINEKLFF.

This clonotype came up many times. This rearrangement joins TRBV6-5 to TRBJ1-4, with unresolved D. Trimming cost V 3 bases and J 8 bases, with 10 bases left between them. CDR3 length: 13 amino acids. Germline V gene data show CDR1 as MNHEY and CDR2 as SVGAGI. CDR3 bases: TGTGCCAGCAGTTATCAAGAAGGCGAAAAACTGTTTTTT. Translating it yields CASSYQEGEKLFF.

The V and J genes are TRBV19 and TRBJ1-1; TRBD1 matches 7 bases. The CDR3 runs 13 residues. With 6 bases clipped from V and 5 bases from J, the junction kept 6 bases outside the gene matches. CDR1 LNHDA and CDR2 SQIVND come from the germline V gene (reference sequence). The CDR3 protein is CASRITGVTEAFF. The CDR3 DNA sequence: TGTGCCAGTAGAATAACAGGGGTGACTGAAGCTTTCTTT.